These 15 T cell receptor beta chains were all obtained from the same sample, sequenced in a study of cytotoxic CD8 clonotypes in ibrutinib-treated CLL. Method: immunoSEQ multiplex PCR; TCRdb's copy keeps in-frame clones and lacks some. The sample yields around 150,000 clones, approximately 80% seen once. Sequencing was performed on PBMCs, taken after 36 months of ibrutinib treatment. The receptor set was obtained from a human donor with chronic lymphocytic leukemia.

This clone showed up just once. V is TRBV2 and J is TRBJ2-1; D ambiguous. This CDR3 is built from 14 residues. V shed 8 bases and J shed 5 bases, with 16 bases lying between them. CDR1 is SNHLY, CDR2 FYNNEI, per germline. For the CDR3, the DNA is TGTGCCAGCGTTGGATTGTCACTACACAATGAGCAGTTCTTC. Translated: CASVGLSLHNEQFF.

The chain is built from TRBV4-1 and TRBJ2-4; D may match TRBD1 or TRBD2 (5 bases each). Germline CDR1 is MGHRA and CDR2 is YSYEKL. Trimming took off 2 bases at V and 6 bases at J, with 14 bases between the two ends. The CDR3 totals 15 residues. Written as DNA, the CDR3 is TGCGCCAGCAGCCAACGAGGGGTGGGCAGAAACATTCAGTACTTC. Its protein product is CASSQRGVGRNIQYF.

V and J are TRBV11-3 and TRBJ1-5; D ambiguous. This CDR3 has 13 residues. V lost 5 bases and J 4 bases, leaving 9 bases between the germline ends. Germline CDR1 reads SGHNT; CDR2 reads YENEEA. The CDR3 region has the DNA TGTGCCAGCAGCACGAACCCAAATCAGCCCCAGCATTTT. Translated, it gives CASSTNPNQPQHF.

The rearrangement joins TRBV7-3 to TRBJ2-3, with 8 bases matching TRBD2. The V segment lost 5 bases and the J segment 0 bases; nucleotides outside the gene matches: 7. Per the germline V gene, CDR1 is SGHTA and CDR2 is FQGTGA. This CDR3 contains 16 residues. The CDR3 sequence is CASSRSGSASTDTQYF. In DNA form, the CDR3 reads TGTGCCAGCAGCCGGAGCGGGAGTGCTAGCACAGATACGCAGTATTTT.

The chain combines TRBV18 with TRBJ1-1; the match to TRBD1 covers 7 bases. The CDR3 extends over 17 amino acids. The V and J ends lost 2 bases and 1 base, in that order; junction bases with no gene match: 10. Germline V CDR1 and CDR2: KGHSH, LQKENI. CDR3 sequence: CASSPRTLAGGNTEAFF. The DNA for the CDR3 is TGTGCCAGCTCACCAAGGACGTTGGCAGGGGGGAACACTGAAGCTTTCTTT.

This clone came up a few times. The genes are TRBV2 and TRBJ1-1; D remains ambiguous. The V gene's germline CDR1 is SNHLY and CDR2 FYNNEI. V lost 3 bases and J 2 bases, leaving 10 bases between the germline ends. CDR3 length: 14 residues. The CDR3 sequence is CASSDRGSNTEAFF. In DNA form, the CDR3 reads TGTGCCAGCAGTGATAGAGGCAGCAACACTGAAGCTTTCTTT.

The chain is built from TRBV13 and TRBJ1-4; D remains ambiguous. CDR1 is PRHDT and CDR2 is FYEKMQ in the germline V gene (reference sequence). V was cut by 5 bases and J by 8 bases, with 12 bases left in between. This CDR3 region has 13 residues. CDR3 nucleotide sequence: TGTGCCAGCAGCATTGGGGATGGCGAAAAACTGTTTTTT. Its protein product is CASSIGDGEKLFF. The variable domain in full, with the rest retrieved from reference TRBV13 and TRBJ1-4, is AAGVIQSPRHLIKEKRETATLKCYPIPRHDTVYWYQQGPGQDPQFLISFYEKMQSDKGSIPDRFSAQQFSDYHSELNMSSLELGDSALYFCASSIGDGEKLFFGSGTQLSVL.

The V and J genes are TRBV5-1 and TRBJ2-3; 7 bases are shared with TRBD1. The CDR3 is made up of 15 amino acids. Germline CDR1 SGHRS, CDR2 YFSETQ. Germline trimming cut 0 bases from V and 1 base from J; bases unmatched to any gene: 2. Here the CDR3 reads CASSLAGQRTDTQYF. The CDR3 DNA follows: TGCGCCAGCAGCTTGGCGGGACAGCGCACAGATACGCAGTATTTT. Based on the CDR3 plus reference TRBV5-1 and TRBJ2-3, the full variable domain is KAGVTQTPRYLIKTRGQQVTLSCSPISGHRSVSWYQQTPGQGLQFLFEYFSETQRNKGNFPGRFSGRQFSNSRSEMNVSTLELGDSALYLCASSLAGQRTDTQYFGPGTRLTVL.

As for this clone: Other nucleotide sequences in the sample specify the same CDR3. The chain carries TRBV4-2 and TRBJ2-3; D is unresolved. The CDR3 sequence is 14 residues long. Germline V CDR1 and CDR2: LGHNA, YNFKEQ. Trimming removed 0 bases from V and 0 bases from J, with 4 bases in between. The CDR3 DNA sequence: TGTGCCAGCAGCCAAGACCGAAGCACAGATACGCAGTATTTT. It is translated as CASSQDRSTDTQYF.

The chain uses TRBV12-5 and TRBJ2-1; D gene uncertain. Trimming shortened V by 1 base and J by 7 bases, and 17 bases separated the two germline ends. The CDR3 consists of 16 residues. Germline V CDR1 and CDR2: LGHNT, FRNRAP. CDR3 sequence: CASGLAPAPRSNEQFF. The DNA for the CDR3 is TGTGCTAGTGGTTTGGCACCGGCACCCCGAAGTAATGAGCAGTTCTTC.

About this clone: An end of the junction does not agree with germline; a read error may underlie this. The genes are TRBV29-1 and TRBJ1-1; TRBD1 agrees at 9 bases. The CDR3 covers 11 residues. The germline V gene has CDR1 SQVTM and CDR2 ANQGSEA. For the CDR3, the DNA is TGCAGCGTTGAAGATATCCCGGACAGGGGTTTT. It codes for CSVEDIPDRGF.

This chain uses TRBV5-1 with TRBJ2-7; no firm D call. Between the trimmed V and J ends, which lost 4 bases and 3 bases, there was a span of 17 bases. Germline loops: CDR1 SGHRS, CDR2 YFSETQ. CDR3 length equals 15 residues. The DNA of the CDR3 is TGCGCCAGCAGCCAAGTTATTGGGTTCCGCTACGAGCAGTACTTC. As protein: CASSQVIGFRYEQYF.

The J gene is TRBJ1-4, the V gene TRBV5-1; D is perhaps TRBD1 (5 bases). Looked up from germline, CDR1 is SGHRS and CDR2 is YFSETQ. Trimming shortened V by 2 bases and J by 3 bases, and 11 bases separated the two germline ends. There are 15 residues in the CDR3. For the CDR3, the DNA is TGCGCCAGCAGCTTTTTTGGGGGGGCTAATGAAAAACTGTTTTTT. This gives the protein CASSFFGGANEKLFF.

The rearrangement links TRBV28 to TRBJ2-1; D possibly uses TRBD1 or TRBD2 (6 bases each). This CDR3 spans 17 amino acids. V lost 6 bases and J lost 8, with 26 bases in between. Germline V CDR1 and CDR2: MDHEN, SYDVKM. In DNA form, the CDR3 reads TGTGCCAGCAGCCGCTATATTTGGGGGGCCGGTTGGCATGAGCAGTTCTTC. Amino acid sequence: CASSRYIWGAGWHEQFF.

The V call is TRBV2, the J call TRBJ2-2; D is unresolved. Trimming removed 4 bases at V and 5 bases at J, with 5 bases between. CDR1 is SNHLY, CDR2 FYNNEI, per germline. The CDR3 length is 12 residues. The CDR3 region is CASSGGTGELFF. DNA for the CDR3: TGTGCCAGCAGTGGGGGTACCGGGGAGCTGTTTTTT.